Reported below is one TCR beta chain. Before the COVID-19 pandemic, during about 2011-2019, CD4+ T cells were taken from unexposed donors. V lost 6 bases, J lost 0 bases, and 6 bases stayed unmatched. The CDR3 has 15 amino acids. The germline CDR1 and CDR2 sequences are MNHEY and SVGAGI. The data stem from a study of CD4 T cells in relation to SARS-CoV-2 and coronaviruses. Deep TCR-beta sequencing used DNA from uncultured naive and memory CD4+ T cells. The repertoire was sequenced with immunoSEQ multiplex PCR; TCRdb's copy has only in-frame clones and lacks some. The sample carries roughly 71,000 clones, 87% recorded once.

Input material: memory CD4+ T cells from PBMCs. The sequence derives from a human donor in good health. This sequence joins TRBV6-5 and TRBJ2-7, with TRBD2 matching 9 bases. CDR3 region: CASSWTSALSYEQYF. The DNA for the CDR3 is TGTGCCAGCAGCTGGACTAGCGCGCTCTCCTACGAGCAGTACTTC.